A single sample gave rise to the 21 T cell receptor beta chains below, sequenced in a study of blood T cells in healthy people across ages. Together with a sample-barcoded 5' primer, a J-beta primer mix was included in a second PCR lasting about 6 to 12 cycles. MiXCR, run by TCRdb on the 5' RACE reads, gives a single entry per CDR3 protein. This table holds roughly 680,000 distinct CDR3 sequences, about 51% found once. Source material: blood. These receptors all stem from a woman aged 80 or over in good health.

The sample holds many counts of this clonotype. This chain uses TRBV6-5 with TRBJ2-2; D call uncertain. The CDR3 has 13 amino acids. The germline V gene has CDR1 MNHEY and CDR2 SVGAGI. The V end was cut by 6 bases, the J end by 6 bases, with 11 bases between. The CDR3 reads CASRPTWAGELFF. The DNA for the CDR3 is TGTGCCAGCAGACCGACCTGGGCCGGGGAGCTGTTTTTT.

This chain uses TRBV7-2 with TRBJ2-5, with 10 bases matching TRBD1. The J call may be wrong; the DNA end is better matched by TRBJ2-7. The CDR3 contains 15 residues. Per the germline V gene, CDR1 is SGHTA and CDR2 is FQGNSA. The DNA for the CDR3 is TGTGCCAGCAGCCGACAGGGGGCGCTTTCCGGCGAGCAGTACTTC. Protein product: CASSRQGALSGEQYF.

This clonotype is a singleton in its sample. The rearrangement uses TRBV12-5 and TRBJ2-1, with D possibly matching TRBD2 (5 bases). Germline values: CDR1 LGHNT, CDR2 FRNRAP. The CDR3 consists of 17 residues. V was shortened by 1 base and J by 4 bases, with 17 bases between the two germline ends. The CDR3 DNA is TGTGCTAGTGGTTTGGCCCCCAACAGCGGCCTGTACAATGAGCAGTTCTTC. Its protein product is CASGLAPNSGLYNEQFF. The variable domain in full, completed from reference TRBV12-5 and TRBJ2-1, reads DARVTQTPRHKVTEMGQEVTMRCQPILGHNTVFWYRQTMMQGLELLAYFRNRAPLDDSGMPKDRFSAEMPDATLATLKIQPSEPRDSAVYFCASGLAPNSGLYNEQFFGPGTRLTVL.

Ten or more counts support this clonotype. V gene TRBV4-1 combines with J gene TRBJ2-7; tentatively, D is TRBD2 (6 bases). Trimming pared 3 bases from V and 3 bases from J, leaving 18 bases between. The CDR3 totals 16 residues. Germline V lookup: CDR1 MGHRA, CDR2 YSYEKL. CDR3 loop: CASSHRPSSVRYEQYF. CDR3 nucleotides: TGCGCCAGCAGCCATAGACCCTCTAGCGTCCGCTACGAGCAGTACTTC.

This clonotype came up many times. This rearrangement joins TRBV12-3 or TRBV12-4 to TRBJ1-5; D not certain. CDR3 length: 13 amino acids. The V end lost 6 bases, the J end lost 3 bases, and 9 bases lay between the germline ends. CDR3 in amino acids: CASSFKTNQPQHF. CDR3 in DNA: TGTGCCAGCAGCTTCAAGACCAATCAGCCCCAGCATTTT.

About this clonotype: A much larger clonotype is one base distant, so this may be a read error. The chain employs TRBV12-3 or TRBV12-4 and TRBJ2-3; no reliable D call. V dropped 6 bases and J dropped 6 bases, with 13 bases sitting between them. The CDR3 runs to 13 residues. Here the CDR3 reads CASSELFVDTQYF. CDR3 nucleotides: TGTGCCAGCAGCGAGCTGTTCGTGGATACGCAGTATTTT.

Details on this clonotype: One base away lies a much larger clone, so this may be a sequencing read error. The V and J genes are TRBV10-3 and TRBJ2-6; tentative D call: TRBD2 (8 bases). Germline V lookup: CDR1 ENHRY, CDR2 SYGVKD. The CDR3 length is 14 residues. The CDR3 protein is CAITTGRGVNVLTF. The CDR3 bases are TGTGCCATAACGACAGGGCGGGGGGTCAACGTCCTGACTTTC.

The chain combines TRBV7-2 with TRBJ2-1, with a weak D call TRBD1 (5 bases). There are 14 residues in the CDR3. Trimming pared 4 bases from V and 4 bases from J, leaving 11 bases between. The germline CDR1 and CDR2 sequences are SGHTA and FQGNSA. CDR3 nucleotide sequence: TGTGCCAGCAGCTCACAGACAGAATACAATGAGCAGTTCTTC. This encodes CASSSQTEYNEQFF.

The rearrangement links TRBV10-3 to TRBJ1-5, with D perhaps matching TRBD1 (6 bases). CDR1 and CDR2 (germline): ENHRY, SYGVKD. The CDR3 consists of 15 residues. Trimming left V 6 bases short and J 9 bases short, with 21 bases between. CDR3 amino acids: CAIRSGTSADRPQHF. The CDR3 bases are TGTGCCATCAGATCCGGGACATCCGCCGATCGGCCCCAGCATTTT.

The chain combines TRBV9 with TRBJ2-1; 10 bases fit TRBD1. The CDR3 length is 15 residues. Trimming cost V 3 bases and J 8 bases; bases outside gene matches: 8. Per the germline V gene, CDR1 is SGDLS and CDR2 is YYNGEE. Here the CDR3 reads CASSARDRGYYEQFF. The CDR3 DNA sequence: TGTGCCAGCAGCGCCCGGGACAGGGGTTACTATGAGCAGTTCTTC.

In the case of this clonotype: Since a much larger clone is just one base distant, this may be a read error. J is TRBJ2-5 and V is TRBV12-3 or TRBV12-4, with D maybe TRBD2 (6 bases). The CDR3 is 16 residues long. The V gene lost 6 bases and the J gene lost 11 bases, with 28 bases spanning the gap. For the CDR3, the DNA is TGTGCCAGCAGCCCCAGAGGGGCGGGGTCTTACAATGAGCAGTACTTC. Translated, it gives CASSPRGAGSYNEQYF.

The genes are TRBV29-1 and TRBJ1-5, with 9 bases that match TRBD1. The CDR3 is 13 amino acids. Trimming cost V 4 bases and J 3 bases; bases outside gene matches: 1. The germline CDR1 and CDR2 sequences are SQVTM and ANQGSEA. CDR3 DNA sequence: TGCAGCGTTGGACAGGGGGACAATCAGCCCCAGCATTTT. Residues: CSVGQGDNQPQHF.

The V and J genes are TRBV20-1 and TRBJ2-5; 10 bases agree with TRBD1. J lost 4 bases, V lost 0 bases, and 5 bases had no gene match. From germline, CDR1 is DFQATT and CDR2 SNEGSKA (reference sequence). CDR3 size: 15 residues. In nucleotides, the CDR3 is TGCAGTGCTAGAGATTTTGGGACAGGGGTAGAGACCCAGTACTTC. This codes for CSARDFGTGVETQYF.

The rearrangement uses TRBV5-5 and TRBJ2-4; tentative D call: TRBD2 (6 bases). This CDR3 has 15 residues. Germline CDR1 SGHKS, CDR2 YYEKEE (reference sequence). Trimming shortened V by 6 bases and J by 13 bases, and 26 bases separated the two germline ends. The CDR3: CASTQIAVIYKEQYF. For the CDR3, the DNA is TGTGCCAGCACCCAAATAGCGGTGATTTACAAGGAGCAGTACTTC.

The chain uses TRBV6-1 and TRBJ1-2; D remains ambiguous. Germline V gene lookup returns CDR1 MNHNS and CDR2 SASEGT. The V and J ends lost 6 bases and 11 bases respectively, with 19 bases between them. The CDR3 spans 13 residues. The CDR3 nucleotides read TGTGCCAGCAGCCTTTATAGCCCGGTTGGGTACACCTTC. Its protein product is CASSLYSPVGYTF.

V usage is TRBV19 and J usage is TRBJ1-1; weak D call: TRBD1 (5 bases). Germline V CDR1 and CDR2: LNHDA, SQIVND (reference sequence). The length of the CDR3 is 14 residues. V dropped 10 bases and J dropped 2 bases, with 17 bases sitting between them. The CDR3 sequence is CATRRTGGNTEAFF. The CDR3 DNA sequence: TGTGCCACTAGGAGGACTGGGGGAAACACTGAAGCTTTCTTT.

V gene TRBV7-2 combines with J gene TRBJ2-7; D not certain. Germline loops: CDR1 SGHTA, CDR2 FQGNSA. V lost 4 bases and J lost 3, with 10 bases in between. This CDR3 has 13 residues. CDR3: CASSCDSYYEQYF. CDR3 in DNA: TGTGCCAGCAGCTGTGACTCTTACTACGAGCAGTACTTC.

Points on this clonotype: A much larger clone differs by one base, so this may be a read error. Without the conserved terminal phenylalanine or tryptophan, this CDR3 likely stems from a read error. The rearrangement links TRBV5-1 to TRBJ2-3, with D tentatively TRBD2 (6 bases). In germline, CDR1 is SGHRS, CDR2 YFSETQ. Trimming pared 6 bases from V and 0 bases from J, leaving 11 bases between. The length of the CDR3 is 14 residues. CDR3 bases: TGCGCCAGCACCCTGGCGGGGAGCACAGATACGCAGTATCTT. Its protein product is CASTLAGSTDTQYL.

In its sample, this clonotype was seen a few times. The chain recombines TRBV7-9 with TRBJ2-3; no reliable D call. Trimming stripped 5 bases from V and 8 bases from J, with 17 bases between. The germline V gene has CDR1 SEHNR and CDR2 FQNEAQ (reference sequence). CDR3 length: 14 amino acids. CDR3 protein: CASSVGSPRTTQYF. CDR3 DNA sequence: TGTGCCAGCAGCGTAGGGTCCCCGCGGACTACGCAGTATTTT.

A single count supports this clonotype. Just one base apart from a much larger clone, this may be a read error. The rearrangement joins TRBV5-1 to TRBJ2-1; 7 bases are a match to TRBD2. The DNA end is a closer match to TRBJ2-7, so the J assignment may be wrong. Germline lookup yields CDR1 SGHRS and CDR2 YFSETQ. This CDR3 region has 15 residues. As DNA, the CDR3 is TGCGCCAGCAGCTTTCGGGAGGTCTCCTACAATGAGCAGTACTTC. This gives the protein CASSFREVSYNEQYF.

This clonotype was counted a single time. Just one base apart from a much larger clone, this may be a read error. V is TRBV5-1 and J is TRBJ2-1; 12 bases fit TRBD2. The CDR3 runs to 14 residues. CDR1 and CDR2 from the germline V gene are SGHRS and YFSETQ. CDR3 DNA sequence: TGCACCAGCAGCCTAGAACTAGCGGGGGGCCCGCAGTTCTTC. Its translation: CTSSLELAGGPQFF.